This T cell receptor beta chain was sequenced in a study of OX40 agonist ivuxolimab in advanced cancers. Whole-study context: Ivuxolimab is an agonistic anti-OX40 (CD134) antibody, and patients were treated with it. A partial response was reached by three patients: one with hepatocellular carcinoma and two with cutaneous melanoma.

Sequencing used immunoSEQ multiplex PCR; TCRdb keeps in-frame clones, though not all of them. The profile covers roughly 61,000 clones, with roughly four fifths appearing a single time and over 0.7% taken by the ten largest. The V and J ends lost 2 bases and 2 bases respectively, with 13 bases between them. The germline V gene encodes CDR1 SQVTM and CDR2 ANQGSEA. The CDR3 runs to 15 residues. The origin of this receptor is an adult with an advanced solid tumor such as melanoma, head and neck, liver or kidney cancer. The starting material was CD4+ or CD8+ T cells sorted from blood, obtained in a trial of the OX40 agonist ivuxolimab. The chain joins TRBV29-1 to TRBJ2-1, with a tentative D call TRBD1 (6 bases). The CDR3 spells CSVENRAVPYNEQFF. In DNA, the CDR3 is TGCAGCGTTGAAAACAGGGCAGTCCCCTACAATGAGCAGTTCTTC.